The T cell receptor (beta chain) under discussion was sequenced for a study of T cells after yellow fever vaccination. Study summary: In the case of low-cell-number fractions, SMART-Seq v4 Ultra Low Input was used for preparation.

The V end lost 4 bases, the J end lost 2 bases, and 15 bases lay between the germline ends. The V gene's germline CDR1 is LNHDA and CDR2 SQIVND (reference sequence). The CDR3 consists of 16 residues. TCRdb reprocessed the 5' RACE reads with MiXCR, giving one entry per CDR3 protein. This sample has over 300,000 distinct CDR3 sequences, with approximately 4% found just once. On this clonotype itself: What it binds is unknown.

Study conclusions and caveats: Most primary-vaccination clones recurred post-booster (roughly 96% CD4, over 70% CD8). Within FACS-sorted repertoires, abundant clonotypes contaminating from the bulk population could be present.

The chain joins TRBV19 to TRBJ1-5, with D perhaps matching TRBD1 (5 bases). This TCR derives from a young man who received the YFV17D yellow fever vaccine. The sample here was PBMCs, taken 5 days after the yellow fever booster vaccination. CDR3 nucleotides: TGTGCCAGTAGTACCTTAAGGGGAGAACGCAATCAGCCCCAGCATTTT. Protein: CASSTLRGERNQPQHF.